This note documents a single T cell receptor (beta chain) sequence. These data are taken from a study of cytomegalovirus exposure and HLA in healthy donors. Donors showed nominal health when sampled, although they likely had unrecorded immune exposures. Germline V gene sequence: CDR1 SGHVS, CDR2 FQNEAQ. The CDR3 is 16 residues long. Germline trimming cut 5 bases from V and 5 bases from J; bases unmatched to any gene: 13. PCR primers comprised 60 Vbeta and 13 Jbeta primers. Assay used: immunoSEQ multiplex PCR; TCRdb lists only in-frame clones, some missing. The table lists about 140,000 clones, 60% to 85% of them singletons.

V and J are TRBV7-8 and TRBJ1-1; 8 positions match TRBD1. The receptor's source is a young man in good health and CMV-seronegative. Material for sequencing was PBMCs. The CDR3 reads CASSPTSTGAVTEAFF. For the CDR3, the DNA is TGTGCCAGCAGCCCGACATCGACAGGGGCGGTGACTGAAGCTTTCTTT.